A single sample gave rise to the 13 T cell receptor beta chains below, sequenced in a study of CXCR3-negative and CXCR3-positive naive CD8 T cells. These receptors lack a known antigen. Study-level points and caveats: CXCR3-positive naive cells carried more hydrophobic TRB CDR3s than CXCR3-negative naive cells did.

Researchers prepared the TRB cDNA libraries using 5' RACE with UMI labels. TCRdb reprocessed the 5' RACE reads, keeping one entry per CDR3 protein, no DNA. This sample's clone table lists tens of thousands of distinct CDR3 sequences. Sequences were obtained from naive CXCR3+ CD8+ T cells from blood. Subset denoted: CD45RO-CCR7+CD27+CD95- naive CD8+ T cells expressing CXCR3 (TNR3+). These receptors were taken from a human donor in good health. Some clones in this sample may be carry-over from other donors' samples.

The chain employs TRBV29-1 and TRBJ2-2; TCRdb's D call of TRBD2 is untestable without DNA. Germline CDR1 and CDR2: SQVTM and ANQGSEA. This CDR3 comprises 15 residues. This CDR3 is CSVEEDGRAPGELFF.

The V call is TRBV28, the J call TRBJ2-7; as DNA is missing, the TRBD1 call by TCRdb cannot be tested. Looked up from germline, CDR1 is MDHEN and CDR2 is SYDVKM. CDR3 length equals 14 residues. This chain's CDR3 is CASSLQDRLYEQYF.

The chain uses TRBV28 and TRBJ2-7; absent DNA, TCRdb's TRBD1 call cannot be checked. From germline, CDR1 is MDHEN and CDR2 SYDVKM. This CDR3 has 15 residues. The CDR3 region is CASSLKGYSFYEQYF.

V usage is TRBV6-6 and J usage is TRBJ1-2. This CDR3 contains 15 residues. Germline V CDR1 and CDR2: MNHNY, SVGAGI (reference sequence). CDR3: CASKLGVPDNYGYTF.

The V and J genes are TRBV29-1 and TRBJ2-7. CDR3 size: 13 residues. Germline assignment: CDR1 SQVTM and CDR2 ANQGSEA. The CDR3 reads CSAISDDSYEQHF.

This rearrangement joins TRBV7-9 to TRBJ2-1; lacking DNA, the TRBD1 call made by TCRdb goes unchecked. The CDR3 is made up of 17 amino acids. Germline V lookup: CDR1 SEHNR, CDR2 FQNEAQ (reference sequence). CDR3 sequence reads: CASSPLDPYTYLNEQFF.

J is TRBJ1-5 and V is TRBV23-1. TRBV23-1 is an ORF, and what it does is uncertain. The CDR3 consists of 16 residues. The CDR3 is CASSQSQLTPNQPQHF.

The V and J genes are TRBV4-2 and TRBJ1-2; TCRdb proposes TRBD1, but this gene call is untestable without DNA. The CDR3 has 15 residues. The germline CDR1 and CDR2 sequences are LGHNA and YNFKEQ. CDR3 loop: CASSQDIRGKYGYTF.

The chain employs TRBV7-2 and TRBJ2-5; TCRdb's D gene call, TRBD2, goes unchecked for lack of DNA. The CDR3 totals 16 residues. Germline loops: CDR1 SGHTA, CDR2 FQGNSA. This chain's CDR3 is CASSLALAGGQETQYF.

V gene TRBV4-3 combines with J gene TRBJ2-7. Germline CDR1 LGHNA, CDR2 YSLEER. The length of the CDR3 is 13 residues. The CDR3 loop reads CASSRGRSYEQYF.

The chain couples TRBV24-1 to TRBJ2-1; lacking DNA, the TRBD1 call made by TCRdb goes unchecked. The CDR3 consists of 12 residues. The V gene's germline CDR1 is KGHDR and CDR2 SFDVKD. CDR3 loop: CATRQDTNEQFF.

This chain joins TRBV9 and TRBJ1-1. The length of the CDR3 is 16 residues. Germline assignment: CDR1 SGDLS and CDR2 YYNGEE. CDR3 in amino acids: CASSVEGRLRNTEAFF.

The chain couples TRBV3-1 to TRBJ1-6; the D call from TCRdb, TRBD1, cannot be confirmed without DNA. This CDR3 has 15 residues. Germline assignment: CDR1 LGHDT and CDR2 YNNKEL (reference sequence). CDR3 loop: CASSQDAGQNSPLHF.